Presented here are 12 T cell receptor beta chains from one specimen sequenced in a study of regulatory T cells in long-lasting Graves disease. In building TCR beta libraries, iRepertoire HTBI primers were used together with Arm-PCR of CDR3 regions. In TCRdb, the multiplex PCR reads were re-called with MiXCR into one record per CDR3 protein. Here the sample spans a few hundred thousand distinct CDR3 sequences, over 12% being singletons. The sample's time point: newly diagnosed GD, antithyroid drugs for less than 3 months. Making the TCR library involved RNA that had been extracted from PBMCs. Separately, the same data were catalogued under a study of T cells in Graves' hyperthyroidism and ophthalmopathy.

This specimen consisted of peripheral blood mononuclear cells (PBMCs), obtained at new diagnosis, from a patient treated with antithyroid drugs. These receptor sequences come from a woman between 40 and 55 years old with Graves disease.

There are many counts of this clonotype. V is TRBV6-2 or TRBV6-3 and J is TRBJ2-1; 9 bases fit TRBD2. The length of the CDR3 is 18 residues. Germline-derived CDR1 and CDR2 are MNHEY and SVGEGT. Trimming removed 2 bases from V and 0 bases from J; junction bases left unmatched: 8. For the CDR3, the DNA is TGTGCCAGCAGTTACACCAGCGGGAGGCCGAGCTCCTACAATGAGCAGTTCTTC. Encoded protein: CASSYTSGRPSSYNEQFF.

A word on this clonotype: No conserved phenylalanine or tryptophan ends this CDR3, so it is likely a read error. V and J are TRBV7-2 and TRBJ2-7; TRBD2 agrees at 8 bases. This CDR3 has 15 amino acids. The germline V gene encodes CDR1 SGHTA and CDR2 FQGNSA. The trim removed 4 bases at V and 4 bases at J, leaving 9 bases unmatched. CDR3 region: CASSSRTSRQYEQYL. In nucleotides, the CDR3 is TGTGCCAGCAGCTCCAGGACTAGCAGACAATACGAGCAGTACCTC.

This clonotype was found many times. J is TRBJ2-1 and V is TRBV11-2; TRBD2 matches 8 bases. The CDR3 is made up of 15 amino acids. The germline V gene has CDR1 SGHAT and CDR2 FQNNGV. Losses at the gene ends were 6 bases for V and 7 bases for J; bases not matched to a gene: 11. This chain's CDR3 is CASSYGGGENNEQFF. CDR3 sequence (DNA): TGTGCCAGCAGTTACGGGGGGGGCGAAAATAATGAGCAGTTCTTC.

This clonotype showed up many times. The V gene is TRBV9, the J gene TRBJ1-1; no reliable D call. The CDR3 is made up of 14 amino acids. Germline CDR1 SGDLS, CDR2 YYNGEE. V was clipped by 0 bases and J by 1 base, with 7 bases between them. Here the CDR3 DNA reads TGTGCCAGCAGCGTAGTAGTGACGAACACTGAAGCTTTCTTT. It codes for CASSVVVTNTEAFF.

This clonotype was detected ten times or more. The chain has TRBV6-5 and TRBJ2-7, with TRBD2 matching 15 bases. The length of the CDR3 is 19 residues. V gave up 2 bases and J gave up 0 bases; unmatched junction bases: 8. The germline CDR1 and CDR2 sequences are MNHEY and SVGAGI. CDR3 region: CASSYGGLAGGPISYEQYF. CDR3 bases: TGTGCCAGCAGTTACGGGGGACTAGCGGGAGGCCCAATCTCCTACGAGCAGTACTTC.

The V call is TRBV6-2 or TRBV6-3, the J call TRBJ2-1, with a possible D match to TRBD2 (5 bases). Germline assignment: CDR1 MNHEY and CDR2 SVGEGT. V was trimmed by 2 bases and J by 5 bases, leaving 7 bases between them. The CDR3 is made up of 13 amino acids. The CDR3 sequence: CASSYPGNNEQFF. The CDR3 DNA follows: TGTGCCAGCAGTTACCCCGGGAACAATGAGCAGTTCTTC.

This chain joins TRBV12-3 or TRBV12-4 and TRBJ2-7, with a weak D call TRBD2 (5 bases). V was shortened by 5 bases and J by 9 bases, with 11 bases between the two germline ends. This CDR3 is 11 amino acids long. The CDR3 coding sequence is TGTGCCAGCAGTGCTGCTAGCACGCAGTACTTC. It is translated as CASSAASTQYF.

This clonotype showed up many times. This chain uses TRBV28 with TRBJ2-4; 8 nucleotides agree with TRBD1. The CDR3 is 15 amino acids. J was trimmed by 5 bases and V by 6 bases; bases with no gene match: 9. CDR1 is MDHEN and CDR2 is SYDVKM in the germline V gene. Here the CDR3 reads CASRRQGSSQNIQYF. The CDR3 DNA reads TGTGCCAGCAGACGACAGGGGTCATCCCAAAACATTCAGTACTTC.

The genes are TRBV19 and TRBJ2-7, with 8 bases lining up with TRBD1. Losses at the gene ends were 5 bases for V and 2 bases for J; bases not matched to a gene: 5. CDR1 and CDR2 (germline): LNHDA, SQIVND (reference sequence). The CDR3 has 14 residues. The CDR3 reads CASSFGQGPYEQYF. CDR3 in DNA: TGTGCCAGTAGTTTTGGACAGGGACCCTACGAGCAGTACTTC. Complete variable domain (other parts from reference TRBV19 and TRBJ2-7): DGGITQSPKYLFRKEGQNVTLSCEQNLNHDAMYWYRQDPGQGLRLIYYSQIVNDFQKGDIAEGYSVSREKKESFPLTVTSAQKNPTAFYLCASSFGQGPYEQYFGPGTRLTVT.

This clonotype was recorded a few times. The CDR3 loop is CASSLDPGSGEKLFF. The CDR3 region has the DNA TGTGCCAGCAGCTTAGACCCGGGATCGGGTGAAAAACTGTTTTTT. The chain uses TRBV7-8 and TRBJ1-4; D remains unclear. Germline V gene lookup returns CDR1 SGHVS and CDR2 FQNEAQ. V gave up 1 base and J gave up 7 bases, with 13 bases separating them. This CDR3 has 15 residues.

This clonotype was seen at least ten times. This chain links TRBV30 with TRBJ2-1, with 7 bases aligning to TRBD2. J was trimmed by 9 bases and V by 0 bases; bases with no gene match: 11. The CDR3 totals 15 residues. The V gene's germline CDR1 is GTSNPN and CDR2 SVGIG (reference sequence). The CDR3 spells CAWSVQNLWEGEQFF. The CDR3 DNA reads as TGTGCCTGGAGTGTACAGAACTTGTGGGAGGGTGAGCAGTTCTTC.

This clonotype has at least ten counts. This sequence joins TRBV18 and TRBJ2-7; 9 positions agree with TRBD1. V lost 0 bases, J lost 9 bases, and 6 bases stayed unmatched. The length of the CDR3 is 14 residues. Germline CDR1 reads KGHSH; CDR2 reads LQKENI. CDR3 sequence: CASSPPGQGRWQYF. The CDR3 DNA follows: TGTGCCAGCTCACCACCGGGACAGGGAAGATGGCAGTACTTC.